This TCR beta chain originates from a study of vaccination and CD4 T cells after COVID-19. In the study overall: Participants got two doses of BNT162b2 or mRNA-1273 vaccine. The study, taken as a whole, reports: Median SARS-CoV-2-reactive clonotype numbers went up from roughly 19 to 38, but not significantly.

Noted treatment: 10-day PBMC culture with coronavirus spike peptide pools or control peptides (ViraFEST assay). Using peptide pools, antigen-specific T cells were expanded in ViraFEST before TCRs were sequenced. This clonotype has a handful of counts. Its matching antigen is unknown. Sequenced with the Oncomine TCR Beta short-read assay was DNA taken from cultured CD4+ T cells. From the PCR reads, TCRdb called clonotypes with MiXCR, one entry per CDR3 protein. This sample has about 12,000 distinct CDR3 sequences, with less than 80% found just once. The clonotype originates from a human donor who had recovered from COVID-19. Sequencing was performed on CD4+ T cells from blood, cultured in vitro.

For the CDR3, the DNA is TGCAGTGCTAGAGACATAATGGGCGGCTTGAACACTGAAGCTTTCTTT. Amino acids: CSARDIMGGLNTEAFF. The chain joins TRBV20-1 to TRBJ1-1; D gene uncertain. Germline CDR1 DFQATT, CDR2 SNEGSKA (reference sequence). The CDR3 has 16 residues. V was shortened by 0 bases and J by 0 bases, with 14 bases between the two germline ends.